This T cell receptor beta chain came from a study of cytomegalovirus exposure and HLA in healthy donors. About the study: A preliminary data release comprised tens of millions of unique TCRs obtained from HLA-typed donors. Points from the study as a whole: A previous analysis found most TCR beta V segments productive roughly 90% or roughly 30% of the time. Usually a TCR sequence was rare, but some public TCRs were found in many donors.

Germline V gives CDR1 SGDLS, CDR2 YYNGEE. The CDR3 is 15 residues long. V was cut by 4 bases and J by 5 bases, with 18 bases left in between. PCR amplification relied on 60 Vbeta primers (plus 13 Jbeta primers). The assay was immunoSEQ multiplex PCR, and TCRdb's table has in-frame clones only and misses some. The repertoire consists of 120,000 to 150,000 clones, with approximately 78% occurring once and the leading ten covering roughly 3.4%. Concerning this clone itself: What it recognizes is unknown.

The J gene is TRBJ1-2, the V gene TRBV9, with D possibly being TRBD1 (5 bases). This receptor was obtained from a man between 18 and 35 years old in good health and CMV-seropositive. Sequences were obtained from PBMCs. CDR3 in amino acids: CASSSRQREGYGYTF. The CDR3 DNA reads as TGTGCCAGCAGCTCGCGACAGAGGGAGGGGTATGGCTACACCTTC.